This T cell receptor (beta chain) was captured by sequencing in a study of blood T cell repertoires in COVID-19. Original processing methods: Quantification of nucleated cells was approximated via reference gene primer amplification. TCRdb's copy holds only in-frame clones and misses some; the assay was immunoSEQ multiplex PCR. The DNA was the basis for D and trimming; V, J and clone size are from that table. The table records 300,000 to 450,000 clones, about 87% of them present only once. Losses at the gene ends were 1 base for V and 6 bases for J; bases not matched to a gene: 6. CDR1 is SGHRS and CDR2 is YFSETQ in the germline V gene. The CDR3 length is 14 residues. Membership in each cohort depended on participant-reported clinical history.

The receptor comes from a man younger than 40 who had recovered from COVID-19. Sequenced input: PBMCs or T cells enriched from blood (not recorded which). The chain uses TRBV5-1 and TRBJ1-1, with TRBD1 identical over 7 bases. CDR3 sequence reads: CASSLNRGFSEAFF. CDR3 sequence (DNA): TGCGCCAGCAGCTTGAACAGGGGTTTCTCTGAAGCTTTCTTT.